A selection of T cell receptor beta chains follows, all from one sample in a study of Ad26.COV2.S vaccination and SARS-CoV-2 variants. The protocol was immunoSEQ multiplex PCR, while the TCRdb copy is restricted to in-frame clones and leaves out a portion. This table holds roughly 380,000 clones, 88% found once. This material consisted of peripheral blood, taken in a trial of Ad26.COV2.S vaccine versus placebo. The receptors shown here come from a person aged 18 to 65 who received the Ad26.COV2.S COVID-19 vaccine or a placebo. The conserved cysteine and the conserved F or W are not part of the CDR3 here. The order of the fields is D gene, V gene, CDR3 protein. The D gene is left open where the match is weak.

. | TRBV7-9 | ASTVGVYEQY
TRBD1 | TRBV13 | ASSLGRGLNYGYT
TRBD1 | TRBV13 | ASSYRQGAKGYT
. | TRBV6-2/TRBV6-3 | ASSYSYLSGAYEQY
. | TRBV19 | ASSIVAGNEQF
TRBD2 | TRBV5-5 | ASSPGGAVTQY
TRBD2 | TRBV9 | ASSASGGAGEQY
. | TRBV12-5 | ASATDSQETQY
. | TRBV24-1 | ATSDSLSPGRLNSGGYT
. | TRBV21-1 | ASSKGGTDTQY
. | TRBV5-1 | ASSLDGGSSSYNSPLH
. | TRBV9 | ASSVGTISYEQY